This T cell receptor beta chain derives from a study of shared clonotypes between healthy human individuals. At the level of the study: Plates per donor: three CD4 naive, three CD4 memory, two CD8 naive, one CD8 memory.

Per the original methods: Junction-only sequences without quality scores came from ImmunoSEQ, so filtering differed. TCRdb's copy holds only in-frame clones and misses some; the assay was immunoSEQ multiplex PCR. V and J calls and clone size are as listed in that table; D and trimming were resolved from the DNA. The profile covers some 2,500,000 clones, with 93% appearing a single time and more than 0.35% taken by the ten largest. For this clone: The same CDR3 can be traced to other DNA sequences in this sample.

Losses at the gene ends were 3 bases for V and 4 bases for J; bases not matched to a gene: 7. Germline V CDR1 and CDR2: SQVTM, ANQGSEA. The CDR3 length is 14 residues. The J gene is TRBJ2-3, the V gene TRBV29-1; 7 nucleotides agree with TRBD2. This TCR came from a man aged 18-30 years in good health. Some clones in this sample may be carry-over from other donors' samples. Sample: naive CD4+ T cells from PBMCs. As for subset: CD45RA+ positively selected. The DNA of the CDR3 is TGCAGCGTTGAGGGCGGGAGAGGTGCAGATACGCAGTATTTT. Translating gives CSVEGGRGADTQYF.